This T cell receptor beta chain originates from a study of cytomegalovirus exposure and HLA in healthy donors. The CDR3 has 14 amino acids. Germline CDR1 reads LNHDA; CDR2 reads SQIVND (reference sequence). With 3 bases removed from V and 2 bases from J, the gap between germline ends came to 10 bases. Turning to this clone: The antigen is undetermined.

Both 60 Vbeta primers and 13 Jbeta primers went into the PCR. TCRdb's table, derived via immunoSEQ multiplex PCR, lists solely in-frame clones and lacks some. The sample lists tens of thousands of clones, roughly 67% occurring once. Overall study results and limits: Later work associated fewer than 20,000 TCR beta sequences with HLA alleles at 0.05 false discovery rate. The likely explanation for a cluster of highly shared sequence variants was sequencing artifact.

The V call is TRBV19, the J call TRBJ1-1; D uncertain. What was sequenced was PBMCs. This clonotype was sampled from a man aged 45 to 65 in good health and CMV-seronegative. Here the CDR3 DNA reads TGTGCCAGTAGTATTATACCAACTAACACTGAAGCTTTCTTT. This gives the protein CASSIIPTNTEAFF.